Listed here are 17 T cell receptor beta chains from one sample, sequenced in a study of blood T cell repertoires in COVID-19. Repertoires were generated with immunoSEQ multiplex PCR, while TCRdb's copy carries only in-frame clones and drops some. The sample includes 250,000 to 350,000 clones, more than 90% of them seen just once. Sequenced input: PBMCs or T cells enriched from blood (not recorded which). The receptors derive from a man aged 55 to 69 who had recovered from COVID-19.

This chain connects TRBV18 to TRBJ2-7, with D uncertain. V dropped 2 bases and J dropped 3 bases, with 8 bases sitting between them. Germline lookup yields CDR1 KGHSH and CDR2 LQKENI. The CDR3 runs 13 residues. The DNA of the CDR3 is TGTGCCAGCTCACCAGGGCCAATCTACGAGCAGTACTTC. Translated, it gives CASSPGPIYEQYF.

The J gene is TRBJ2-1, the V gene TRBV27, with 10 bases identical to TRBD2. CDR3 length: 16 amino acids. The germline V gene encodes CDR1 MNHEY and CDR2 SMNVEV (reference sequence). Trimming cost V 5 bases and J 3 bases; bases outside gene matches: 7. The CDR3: CASSNRTSGNYNEQFF. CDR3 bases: TGTGCCAGCAGTAACCGGACTAGCGGAAACTACAATGAGCAGTTCTTC.

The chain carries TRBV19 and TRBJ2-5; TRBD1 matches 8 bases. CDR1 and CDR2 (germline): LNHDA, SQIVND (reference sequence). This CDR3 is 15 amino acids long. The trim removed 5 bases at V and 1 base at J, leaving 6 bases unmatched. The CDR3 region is CASSSRTGLQETQYF. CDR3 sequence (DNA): TGTGCCAGTAGTTCTCGGACAGGGCTCCAAGAGACCCAGTACTTC.

The chain's CDR3 is CASSGAPTDYEQYF. The CDR3 DNA sequence: TGCGCCAGCAGTGGAGCGCCGACCGACTACGAGCAGTACTTC. The chain links TRBV10-2 to TRBJ2-7; D is ambiguous. The CDR3 contains 14 residues. Trimming removed 4 bases from V and 3 bases from J, with 13 bases in between. In germline, CDR1 is WSHSY, CDR2 SAAADI.

CDR3 in amino acids: CASSHFGTVNYGYTF. CDR3 DNA: TGTGCCAGCAGCCATTTTGGGACAGTTAACTATGGCTACACCTTC. The chain combines TRBV7-9 with TRBJ1-2; 7 nucleotides line up with TRBD1. CDR1 is SEHNR and CDR2 is FQNEAQ in the germline V gene (reference sequence). CDR3 length: 15 residues. V lost 5 bases and J lost 1; bases outside the gene matches: 7.

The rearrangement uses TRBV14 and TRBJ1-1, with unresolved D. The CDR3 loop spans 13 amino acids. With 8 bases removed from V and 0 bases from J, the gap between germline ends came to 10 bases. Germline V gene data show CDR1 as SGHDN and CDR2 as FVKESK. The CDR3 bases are TGTGCCAGCGCTCGGCTAGTGAACACTGAAGCTTTCTTT. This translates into CASARLVNTEAFF. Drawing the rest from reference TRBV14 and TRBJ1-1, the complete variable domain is EAGVTQFPSHSVIEKGQTVTLRCDPISGHDNLYWYRRVMGKEIKFLLHFVKESKQDESGMPNNRFLAERTGGTYSTLKVQPAELEDSGVYFCASARLVNTEAFFGQGTRLTVV.

As DNA, the CDR3 is TGTGCCAGCAGTGAACAGGGACAGTATGACGCTTTCTTT. Amino acid sequence: CASSEQGQYDAFF. This sequence joins TRBV6-1 and TRBJ1-1, with 7 bases that match TRBD1. The ends lost 2 bases at V and 11 bases at J; junction bases unmatched: 8. The germline V gene encodes CDR1 MNHNS and CDR2 SASEGT. The CDR3 extends over 13 amino acids.

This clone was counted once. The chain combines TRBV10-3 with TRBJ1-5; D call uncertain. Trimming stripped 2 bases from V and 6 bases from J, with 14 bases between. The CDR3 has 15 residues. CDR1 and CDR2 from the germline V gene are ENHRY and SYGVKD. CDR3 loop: CAISESGYPGQPQHF. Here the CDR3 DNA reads TGTGCCATCAGTGAGAGTGGTTATCCGGGTCAGCCCCAGCATTTT.

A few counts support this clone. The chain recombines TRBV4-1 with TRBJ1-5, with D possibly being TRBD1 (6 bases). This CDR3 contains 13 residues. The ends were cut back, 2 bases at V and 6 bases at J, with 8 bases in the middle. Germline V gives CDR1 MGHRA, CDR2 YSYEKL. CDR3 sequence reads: CASSQNRVQPQHF. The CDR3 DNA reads TGCGCCAGCAGCCAAAACAGGGTTCAGCCCCAGCATTTT.

The CDR3 is CASSQRQGVPQYF. In DNA, the CDR3 is TGTGCCAGCAGTCAAAGACAGGGTGTGCCCCAGTACTTC. This sequence joins TRBV27 and TRBJ2-5; 7 bases fit TRBD1. The CDR3 spans 13 residues. From germline, CDR1 is MNHEY and CDR2 SMNVEV (reference sequence). Unmatched junction bases numbered 9, after V lost 5 bases and J lost 9 bases.

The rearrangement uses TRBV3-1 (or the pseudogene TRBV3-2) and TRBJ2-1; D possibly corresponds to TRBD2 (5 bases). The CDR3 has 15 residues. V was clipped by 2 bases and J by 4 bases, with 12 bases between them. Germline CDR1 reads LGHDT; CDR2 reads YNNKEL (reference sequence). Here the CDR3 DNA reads TGTGCCAGCAGCCAACAGTCGGGATCTTACAATGAGCAGTTCTTC. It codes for CASSQQSGSYNEQFF.

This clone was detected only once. In DNA form, the CDR3 reads TGCGCCAGCAGCTTGACCGCCGGACTAGCGGCAGATACGCAGTATTTT. Its translation: CASSLTAGLAADTQYF. The chain uses TRBV5-1 and TRBJ2-3; TRBD2 matches at 10 bases. The germline gives CDR1 SGHRS, CDR2 YFSETQ. The CDR3 runs 16 residues. The V and J ends lost 1 base and 4 bases, in that order; junction bases with no gene match: 6.

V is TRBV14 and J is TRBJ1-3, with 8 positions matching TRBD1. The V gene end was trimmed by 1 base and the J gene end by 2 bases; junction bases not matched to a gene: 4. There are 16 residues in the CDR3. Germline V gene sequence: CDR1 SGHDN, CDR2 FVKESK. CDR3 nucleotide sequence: TGTGCCAGCAGCCAAGCGGACAGGGTAACTGGAAACACCATATATTTT. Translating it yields CASSQADRVTGNTIYF.

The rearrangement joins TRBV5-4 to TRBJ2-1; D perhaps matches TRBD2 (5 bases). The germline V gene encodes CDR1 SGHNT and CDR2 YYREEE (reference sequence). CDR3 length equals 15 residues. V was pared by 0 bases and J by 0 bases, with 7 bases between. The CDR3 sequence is CASSLGGNSYNEQFF. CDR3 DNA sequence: TGTGCCAGCAGCTTGGGAGGGAACTCCTACAATGAGCAGTTCTTC.

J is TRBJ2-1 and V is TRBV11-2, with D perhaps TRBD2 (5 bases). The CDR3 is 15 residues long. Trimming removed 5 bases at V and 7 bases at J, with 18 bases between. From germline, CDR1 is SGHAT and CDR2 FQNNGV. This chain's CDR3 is CASSHATELGNEQFF. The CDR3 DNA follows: TGTGCCAGCAGCCACGCGACCGAACTAGGGAATGAGCAGTTCTTC.

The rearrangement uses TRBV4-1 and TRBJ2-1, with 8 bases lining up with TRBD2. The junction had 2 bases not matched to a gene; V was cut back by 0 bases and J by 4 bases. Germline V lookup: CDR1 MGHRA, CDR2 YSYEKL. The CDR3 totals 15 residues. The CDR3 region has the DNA TGCGCCAGCAGCCAAGATCTAGCGGGTTACAATGAGCAGTTCTTC. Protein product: CASSQDLAGYNEQFF.

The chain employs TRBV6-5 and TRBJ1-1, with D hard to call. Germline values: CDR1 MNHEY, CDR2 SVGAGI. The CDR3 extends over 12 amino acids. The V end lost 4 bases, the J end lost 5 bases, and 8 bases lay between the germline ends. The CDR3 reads CASSSRDTEAFF. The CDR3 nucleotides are TGTGCCAGCAGTTCGAGGGATACTGAAGCTTTCTTT.